These T cell receptor beta chains were read from a single sample in a study of OX40 agonist ivuxolimab in advanced cancers. TCRdb's table, derived via immunoSEQ multiplex PCR, lists solely in-frame clones and lacks some. This table has more than 60,000 clones, just under 95% appearing once. Source: CD4+ or CD8+ T cells sorted from blood, taken in a trial of the OX40 agonist ivuxolimab. The receptors were sampled from an adult with an advanced solid tumor such as melanoma, head and neck, liver or kidney cancer. CDR3s include the opening cysteine and the closing phenylalanine or tryptophan. D genes are given only for firm matches. Only some rows state a clone size, as once, few, many or a class for expanded clones.

clone_size	d_call	v_call	j_call	cdr3_aa	cdr3_nt
-	-	TRBV27	TRBJ1-5	CASSLGQGPQHF	TGTGCCAGCAGTTTAGGTCAGGGGCCCCAGCATTTT
-	-	TRBV4-1	TRBJ1-1	CASSPGLGVLF	TGCGCCAGCAGCCCAGGATTGGGGGTTCTTTTT
-	TRBD1	TRBV28	TRBJ2-7	CASSVGQGALDEQYF	TGTGCCAGCAGTGTGGGACAGGGGGCGCTGGACGAGCAGTACTTC
-	-	TRBV28	TRBJ2-7	CASSQPYPYEQYF	TGTGCCAGCAGCCAACCTTACCCCTACGAGCAGTACTTC
once	-	TRBV11-2	TRBJ2-5	CASSLVAVWETQYF	TGTGCCAGCAGCCTAGTGGCGGTTTGGGAGACCCAGTACTTC
-	TRBD2	TRBV27	TRBJ2-7	CASSPLWTSGAYEQYF	TGTGCCAGCAGTCCCCTTTGGACTAGCGGGGCCTACGAGCAGTACTTC
-	-	TRBV11-3	TRBJ2-3	CASSSRKGGPDTQYF	TGTGCCAGCAGCTCCCGCAAGGGGGGCCCAGATACGCAGTATTTT
-	-	TRBV7-9	TRBJ1-2	CASSLGQAGGYTF	TGTGCCAGCAGCTTAGGACAAGCCGGCGGCTACACCTTC
-	-	TRBV9	TRBJ2-1	CASSVRGDSPRNEQFF	TGTGCCAGCAGCGTCCGTGGCGATAGCCCAAGGAATGAGCAGTTCTTC
-	-	TRBV21-1	TRBJ2-1	CASIGGLNEQFF	TGTGCCAGCATTGGAGGGCTCAATGAGCAGTTCTTC
-	-	TRBV5-4	TRBJ2-2	CASSPTEVGTGELFF	TGTGCCAGCAGCCCTACAGAGGTTGGGACCGGGGAGCTGTTTTTT
-	-	TRBV5-4	TRBJ2-1	CASSLETVLGEQFF	TGTGCCAGCAGCTTGGAAACCGTCCTGGGTGAGCAGTTCTTC
once	TRBD1	TRBV5-1	TRBJ1-1	CASSWDPRTGLLEAFF	TGCGCCAGCAGCTGGGACCCTCGGACAGGGCTACTTGAAGCTTTCTTT
-	TRBD1	TRBV5-6	TRBJ1-4	CASSLDRGRFSEAKLFF	TGTGCCAGCAGCTTGGACAGGGGGCGATTTAGTGAAGCAAAACTGTTTTTT
-	-	TRBV4-1	TRBJ2-1	CASSPRGGRAYNEQFF	TGCGCCAGCAGCCCCCGAGGAGGGCGGGCCTACAATGAGCAGTTCTTC
once	TRBD1	TRBV4-1	TRBJ2-7	CASSARDSRYEQYF	TGCGCCAGCAGCGCCCGGGACAGCCGATACGAGCAGTACTTC
-	-	TRBV7-4	TRBJ1-6	CASSRGALHF	TGTGCCAGCAGCCGGGGGGCCCTCCACTTT
-	TRBD2	TRBV7-2	TRBJ2-5	CASSMGLAGGETQYF	TGTGCCAGCAGCATGGGACTAGCGGGGGGGGAGACCCAGTACTTC
-	-	TRBV11-2	TRBJ2-7	CASSLVHEQYF	TGTGCCAGCAGCTTAGTCCACGAGCAGTACTTC